The 5 T cell receptor beta chains reported below all come from one sample, sequenced in a study of cytomegalovirus exposure and HLA in healthy donors. PCR amplification relied on 60 Vbeta primers (plus 13 Jbeta primers). This table comes from immunoSEQ multiplex PCR, and its TCRdb copy is limited to in-frame clones, with some not included. The sample's table shows around 84,000 clones. The sample consisted of PBMCs. The receptors here all came from a man aged 25 to 45 in good health and CMV-seronegative.

The chain couples TRBV7-2 to TRBJ2-7; 10 positions agree with TRBD1. V shed 4 bases, J shed 0 bases, and the junction held 6 bases outside the gene matches. Germline-derived CDR1 and CDR2 are SGHTA and FQGNSA. The CDR3 spans 16 residues. In DNA, the CDR3 is TGTGCCAGCAGCTCGTCGACAGGGGGCTTCTCCTACGAGCAGTACTTC. Encoded protein: CASSSSTGGFSYEQYF.

V gene TRBV11-3 combines with J gene TRBJ2-7; TRBD2 matches 8 bases. V trimming: 2 bases; J trimming: 6 bases; junction bases outside the gene matches: 3. CDR3 length: 13 residues. CDR1 and CDR2 from the germline V gene are SGHNT and YENEEA. The CDR3 reads CASSLTSGREQYF. The CDR3 DNA reads as TGTGCCAGCAGCTTAACTAGCGGACGCGAGCAGTACTTC.

The V call is TRBV5-4, the J call TRBJ2-4; 8 nucleotides agree with TRBD2. Germline V gene data show CDR1 as SGHNT and CDR2 as YYREEE (reference sequence). J gave up 6 bases and V 0 bases, and 2 bases lay outside the gene matches. There are 14 residues in the CDR3. The DNA for the CDR3 is TGTGCCAGCAGCTTGGGGACTAGCTCAAACATTCAGTACTTC. Translating it yields CASSLGTSSNIQYF.

A remark on this clone: Other nucleotide sequences from this sample produce the same CDR3. V usage is TRBV28 and J usage is TRBJ1-4; 7 bases are a match to TRBD1. Germline V lookup: CDR1 MDHEN, CDR2 SYDVKM. The trim removed 6 bases at V and 8 bases at J, leaving 12 bases unmatched. This CDR3 is 15 amino acids long. The CDR3 is CASSSMTGQGEKLFF. The CDR3 bases are TGTGCCAGCAGCTCTATGACAGGGCAGGGCGAAAAACTGTTTTTT.

This rearrangement joins TRBV5-1 to TRBJ2-7, with D possibly matching TRBD1 (5 bases). The CDR3 is 13 residues long. Per the germline V gene, CDR1 is SGHRS and CDR2 is YFSETQ. V was shortened by 7 bases and J by 2 bases, with 13 bases between the two germline ends. The CDR3: CASSGHTAYEQYF. DNA for the CDR3: TGCGCCAGCTCCGGACATACCGCCTACGAGCAGTACTTC.